A selection of T cell receptor beta chains follows, all from one sample in a study of blood T cell repertoires in COVID-19. This table comes from immunoSEQ multiplex PCR, and its TCRdb copy is limited to in-frame clones, with some not included. The data show around 180,000 clones, 65% to 85% seen once. The sequenced sample was peripheral blood. The receptors were gathered from a woman in her twenties or thirties with acute or convalescent COVID-19. Each CDR3 is given without its conserved first and last residue.

V gene	J gene	CDR3 protein
TRBV5-1	TRBJ1-2	ASSRDRGLGYGYT
TRBV6-5	TRBJ1-2	ASTLGGGITGYT
TRBV7-9	TRBJ1-4	ASSQVDTTNEKLF
TRBV19	TRBJ2-1	ASSTPPAGEGEQF
TRBV2	TRBJ1-2	ALGIEGNYGYT
TRBV28	TRBJ1-1	ASGGHLDTEAF
TRBV19	TRBJ2-6	ASSIKGSGSGANVLT
TRBV5-6	TRBJ1-6	ASSLGRQGGNSPLH
TRBV11-3	TRBJ2-3	ASSFGQGADTQY
TRBV19	TRBJ2-1	ASNPLAGVSYNEQF
TRBV9	TRBJ1-1	ASSVGGNEAF
TRBV19	TRBJ1-2	ASSSQVNYGYT
TRBV27	TRBJ2-1	ASTLKRGGRARSLSYNEQF
TRBV7-3	TRBJ2-5	ASSAGTSTGETQY
TRBV9	TRBJ1-3	ASSGTRNTIY
TRBV2	TRBJ2-6	ASNRVGSGANVLT
TRBV10-2	TRBJ2-2	ATQGGGTGELF
TRBV18	TRBJ2-1	ASSPETSGVGNEQF
TRBV2	TRBJ2-5	ASSGDRGGQETQY
TRBV7-9	TRBJ2-1	ASSRLGQHPYYNEQF
TRBV5-1	TRBJ2-2	ASSLSPGTGTGELF
TRBV18	TRBJ1-3	ASSPGGANTIY
TRBV7-3	TRBJ1-3	ASSVGTGSGNTIY
TRBV6-5	TRBJ1-4	ASSRTVNEKLF
TRBV15	TRBJ1-3	ATSREVEGNTIY
TRBV4-3	TRBJ2-3	ASSQELRGADTQY
TRBV18	TRBJ2-1	ASSRTEGGTYNEQF
TRBV28	TRBJ2-4	ASSPQGQDKNIQY
TRBV9	TRBJ2-3	ASSAGLAGGDTQY
TRBV27	TRBJ2-1	ASSPLRETNNEQF
TRBV27	TRBJ2-1	ASSSAGSSYNEQF
TRBV6-5	TRBJ1-1	ASSRFQGDTEAF
TRBV25-1	TRBJ1-6	ASSVAGGDSPLH